The clone carrying this T cell receptor beta chain has at least ten counts. Fresh peripheral blood, over 9.5 ml, was the PBMC source. The V end lost 3 bases, the J end lost 0 bases, and 15 bases lay between the germline ends. The V gene's germline CDR1 is DFQATT and CDR2 SNEGSKA (reference sequence). The length of the CDR3 is 15 residues. Investigators amplified TCR beta CDR3 regions from RNA transcripts. RT-PCR in the first round used HTBI primers; a second-round multiplex PCR followed. TCRdb reprocessed the multiplex PCR reads with MiXCR, giving one entry per CDR3 protein. The table lists over 650,000 distinct CDR3 sequences, about 40% of them singletons. This sample is drawn from a study of Graves' ophthalmopathy and Graves' hyperthyroidism.

The source of this sequence is an adult man with Graves' ophthalmopathy. The chain couples TRBV20-1 to TRBJ2-7, with D possibly TRBD1 on 6 matching bases. Sequenced: peripheral blood. DNA of the CDR3: TGCAGTGCTAGTAACCAAAGGGGGAACTCCTACGAGCAGTACTTC. The encoded protein is CSASNQRGNSYEQYF.